The 9 T cell receptor beta chains listed next were all sequenced from one sample in a study of cytomegalovirus exposure and HLA in healthy donors. TCRdb keeps only in-frame clones here, not all; method: immunoSEQ multiplex PCR. Among 150,000 to 200,000 clones listed, more than 75% were seen once. Sequences were obtained from PBMCs. These receptor sequences come from a man between 18 and 35 years old in good health and CMV-seronegative.

The chain recombines TRBV19 with TRBJ1-1; D unresolved. V shed 6 bases and J shed 1 base, with 12 bases lying between them. Germline-derived CDR1 and CDR2 are LNHDA and SQIVND (reference sequence). This CDR3 is built from 14 residues. CDR3 protein: CASSVTSENTEAFF. The CDR3 DNA is TGTGCCAGTAGCGTCACGTCAGAGAACACTGAAGCTTTCTTT.

This clone was seen a single time. The rearrangement joins TRBV28 to TRBJ2-3; 8 bases are a match to TRBD2. The germline V gene has CDR1 MDHEN and CDR2 SYDVKM. The CDR3 loop spans 16 amino acids. The V segment lost 2 bases and the J segment 4 bases; nucleotides outside the gene matches: 8. The CDR3 sequence is CASSLTGLASADTQYF. In DNA, the CDR3 is TGTGCCAGCAGTTTAACCGGACTAGCATCGGCAGATACGCAGTATTTT.

The V gene is TRBV7-9, the J gene TRBJ1-2; possibly TRBD1 for D (6 bases). V dropped 6 bases and J dropped 0 bases, with 14 bases sitting between them. CDR1 SEHNR and CDR2 FQNEAQ come from the germline V gene (reference sequence). This CDR3 contains 15 residues. CDR3 nucleotide sequence: TGTGCCAGCAGGGACAGCACCCCGACTAACTATGGCTACACCTTC. This translates into CASRDSTPTNYGYTF.

The chain uses TRBV28 and TRBJ1-3; weak D call: TRBD1 (6 bases). CDR1 is MDHEN and CDR2 is SYDVKM in the germline V gene. The CDR3 spans 14 residues. Trimming cost V 5 bases and J 2 bases, with 10 bases left between them. CDR3 region: CASSSRGAGNTIYF. Here the CDR3 DNA reads TGTGCCAGCAGTAGCAGGGGTGCTGGAAACACCATATATTTT.

The chain recombines TRBV11-1 with TRBJ2-1; D is possibly TRBD2 (6 bases). The germline gives CDR1 SGHAT, CDR2 FQDESV (reference sequence). CDR3 size: 15 residues. The ends were cut back, 5 bases at V and 6 bases at J, with 17 bases in the middle. The CDR3, as DNA: TGTGCCAGCAGCCCGGGACTCGCGAACTCCAATGAGCAGTTCTTC. The encoded protein is CASSPGLANSNEQFF.

The V and J genes are TRBV19 and TRBJ2-3; TRBD2 matches at 9 bases. Per the germline V gene, CDR1 is LNHDA and CDR2 is SQIVND (reference sequence). The CDR3 has 19 amino acids. V lost 7 bases and J lost 2; bases outside the gene matches: 19. The CDR3 spells CASTASFLVAGDHTDTQYF. The CDR3 coding sequence is TGTGCCAGTACCGCATCCTTTCTGGTAGCGGGGGACCACACAGATACGCAGTATTTT.

The V call is TRBV5-6, the J call TRBJ2-7; D may be TRBD1 (6 bases). There are 13 residues in the CDR3. V lost 1 base, J lost 5 bases, and 10 bases lay in between. Germline V CDR1 and CDR2: SGHDT, YYEEEE. For the CDR3, the DNA is TGTGCCAGCAGCTTGTCCAGGGGCCACGAGCAGTACGTC. The encoded protein is CASSLSRGHEQYV.

The chain links TRBV27 to TRBJ2-1; 7 nucleotides line up with TRBD2. Trimming removed 3 bases from V and 4 bases from J; junction bases left unmatched: 6. Germline lookup yields CDR1 MNHEY and CDR2 SMNVEV (reference sequence). The CDR3 is made up of 15 amino acids. This chain's CDR3 is CASSLAGRLYNEQFF. In DNA form, the CDR3 reads TGTGCCAGCAGTTTGGCCGGGAGGCTTTACAATGAGCAGTTCTTC.

J is TRBJ1-2 and V is TRBV28, with 8 bases fitting TRBD1. The CDR3 loop spans 14 amino acids. After removal of 5 bases from V and 4 bases from J, the junction contained 6 bases not matched to a gene. Germline CDR1 is MDHEN and CDR2 is SYDVKM. This CDR3 reads CASSARQGRYGYTF. The CDR3 DNA is TGTGCCAGCAGTGCCCGACAGGGGCGCTATGGCTACACCTTC.